This T cell receptor (beta chain) was recovered during a study of vaccination and CD4 T cells after COVID-19. Study in general: The stimulating agents, overlapping spike peptides, came from SARS-CoV-2, HCoV-NL63, HCoV-OC43 and HCoV-229E.

A note on this clonotype: Its antigen remains unidentified.

An Oncomine TCR Beta short-read assay was used to sequence the DNA from cultured CD4+ T cells. Genomic DNA was isolated from CD4+ T cells that had been cultured. TCRdb ran MiXCR on the PCR reads and lists one entry per CDR3 protein. This table holds roughly 20,000 distinct CDR3 sequences, roughly 34% found once. The length of the CDR3 is 15 residues. Germline CDR1 MNHNS, CDR2 SASEGT. V shed 6 bases and J shed 4 bases, with 15 bases lying between them. Treatment given: roughly ten-day PBMC culture with coronavirus spike peptide pools or control peptides (ViraFEST assay). The rearrangement uses TRBV6-1 and TRBJ2-2; D is possibly TRBD1 (6 bases). The sequence was collected from a human donor who had recovered from COVID-19. Sequenced material: CD4+ T cells from blood, cultured in vitro, taken before SARS-CoV-2 vaccination. The CDR3 DNA follows: TGTGCCAGCAGGCGAGGGGGAGTGGGCACCGGGGAGCTGTTTTTT. Translation: CASRRGGVGTGELFF.